This T cell receptor (beta chain) originates from a study of blood T cell repertoires in COVID-19. Study-wide context: Specimens from acute and convalescent COVID-19 originated in the United States, Italy and Spain.

Profiled with immunoSEQ multiplex PCR; TCRdb holds only in-frame clones, not every one. The sample records fewer than 450,000 clones, roughly nine tenths being singletons. Deletions cut 2 bases from V and 6 bases from J, with 5 bases between. The CDR3 length is 12 residues. Germline V CDR1 and CDR2: KGHSH, LQKENI. This clonotype was obtained from a woman in her twenties or thirties who had recovered from COVID-19. The sequencing input was PBMCs or T cells enriched from blood (not recorded which). The chain recombines TRBV18 with TRBJ2-1, with D hard to call. CDR3 sequence (DNA): TGTGCCAGCTCACCAAGAGCCAATGAGCAGTTCTTC. Translated, it gives CASSPRANEQFF. Full variable domain (remainder filled in from reference TRBV18 and TRBJ2-1): NAGVMQNPRHLVRRRGQEARLRCSPMKGHSHVYWYRQLPEEGLKFMVYLQKENIIDESGMPKERFSAEFPKEGPSILRIQQVVRGDSAAYFCASSPRANEQFFGPGTRLTVL.